This entry lists 6 T cell receptor beta chains sequenced from one sample in a study of T cell repertoires in cytomegalovirus infection. TCRdb re-called the reads through MiXCR, storing one row per CDR3 protein. The repertoire holds some 320,000 distinct CDR3 sequences, with more than 8% as singletons. The material sequenced was PBMCs. Receptors originate from a human donor in good health (CMV status not recorded). Some clones in this sample may be carry-over from other donors' samples.

This clonotype was seen many times. The genes are TRBV11-2 and TRBJ2-5; 13 bases line up with TRBD2. The CDR3 spans 18 residues. Looked up from germline, CDR1 is SGHAT and CDR2 is FQNNGV. The J segment lost 3 bases and the V segment lost 5 bases, leaving 12 bases of the junction unmatched. Here the CDR3 DNA reads TGTGCCAGCAGCCAACCAAATGAGGGACTAGCGGGAAAAGAGACCCAGTACTTC. This sequence encodes CASSQPNEGLAGKETQYF.

There are a few counts of this clonotype. The chain has TRBV19 and TRBJ2-5, with a weak D call TRBD1 (6 bases). Germline assignment: CDR1 LNHDA and CDR2 SQIVND (reference sequence). There are 15 residues in the CDR3. Trimming stripped 6 bases from V and 2 bases from J, with 16 bases between. The CDR3 coding sequence is TGTGCCAGTAGAGGGGCAGGGGCAGCGCAAGAGACCCAGTACTTC. It specifies CASRGAGAAQETQYF.

Many counts were recorded for this clonotype. The rearrangement uses TRBV6-2 or TRBV6-3 and TRBJ2-7; D is undetermined. V was clipped by 2 bases and J by 0 bases, with 11 bases between them. The CDR3 totals 15 residues. The germline V gene has CDR1 MNHEY and CDR2 SVGEGT. DNA for the CDR3: TGTGCCAGCAGTTACGATCTCCCCCCCTCCTACGAGCAGTACTTC. Its translation is CASSYDLPPSYEQYF.

This clonotype has ten or more counts. V is TRBV28 and J is TRBJ2-7; D might be TRBD2 (5 bases). V lost 4 bases, J lost 6 bases, and 13 bases lay in between. The CDR3 is 13 residues long. The germline V gene encodes CDR1 MDHEN and CDR2 SYDVKM. CDR3 loop: CASSSLRRFEQYF. In DNA form, the CDR3 reads TGTGCCAGCAGTTCCCTCCGGAGGTTCGAGCAGTACTTC.

The chain recombines TRBV7-2 with TRBJ2-4; D may be TRBD1 (5 bases). Trimming shortened V by 5 bases and J by 2 bases, and 13 bases separated the two germline ends. CDR1 is SGHTA, CDR2 FQGNSA, per germline. The CDR3 is 15 amino acids. In DNA form, the CDR3 reads TGTGCCAGCAGCATAGGGTCAGGGTCCAAAAACATTCAGTACTTC. It specifies CASSIGSGSKNIQYF.

This clonotype was observed at least ten times. The chain combines TRBV7-9 with TRBJ2-1; D remains unclear. There are 15 residues in the CDR3. Trimming shortened V by 5 bases and J by 4 bases, and 15 bases separated the two germline ends. Looked up from germline, CDR1 is SEHNR and CDR2 is FQNEAQ (reference sequence). The CDR3 protein is CASSPTPPIYNEQFF. Written as DNA, the CDR3 is TGTGCCAGCAGCCCCACTCCTCCTATATACAATGAGCAGTTCTTC.